This T cell receptor (beta chain) was identified during a study of T cell repertoires in cytomegalovirus infection. With regard to this clonotype: The antigen is not known.

TCRdb itself ran the reads through MiXCR, one entry per CDR3 protein. The data hold approximately 110,000 distinct CDR3 sequences, with over 25% observed a single time. V shed 3 bases, J shed 2 bases, and the junction held 9 bases outside the gene matches. The CDR3 spans 17 residues. Looked up from germline, CDR1 is SGDLS and CDR2 is YYNGEE. The sequence came from a human donor in good health (CMV status not recorded). Some clones in this sample may be carry-over from other donors' samples. The sample was CD8+ T cells from cultured PBMCs, taken from culture after CMV antigen stimulation. The J gene is TRBJ2-3, the V gene TRBV9; 10 nucleotides align to TRBD2. In nucleotides, the CDR3 is TGTGCCAGCAGCGATGGACTAGCGGACACATTCACAGATACGCAGTATTTT. Amino acid sequence: CASSDGLADTFTDTQYF.